Sequencing of this TCR beta chain was carried out in a study of chemoradiotherapy in HPV16-positive cancers. Study-level background: Functional T-cell assays on a couple of HPV16-positive patients' cells defined candidate HPV-specific clones and common TCR motifs.

Study-wide points: The functional HPV-specific definition rests on just a couple of HPV16-positive patients. For HPV16-positive patients, expanding HPV-responsive T cells associated with longer recurrence-free survival. Candidate HPV-specific clones and E7-related TCR motifs grew in tumor during treatment.

Profiled with immunoSEQ multiplex PCR; TCRdb holds only in-frame clones, not every one. Of around 2,000 clones listed, under 90% were seen once; the top ten hold more than 4.5%. This clone was recorded once. The target antigen is unknown. Germline V gene data show CDR1 as LGHNA and CDR2 as YNFKEQ. CDR3 size: 15 residues. V gave up 4 bases and J gave up 7 bases; unmatched junction bases: 12. This receptor was identified in a human donor with HPV-associated anogenital cancer. This sample comprised tumor tissue, obtained from a patient who underwent chemoradiotherapy. The V call is TRBV4-2, the J call TRBJ1-2, with TRBD1 identical over 7 bases. The CDR3 bases are TGTGCCAGCAGCCGACGACAGGGAGAAACTAGTGGCTACACCTTC. It encodes CASSRRQGETSGYTF.